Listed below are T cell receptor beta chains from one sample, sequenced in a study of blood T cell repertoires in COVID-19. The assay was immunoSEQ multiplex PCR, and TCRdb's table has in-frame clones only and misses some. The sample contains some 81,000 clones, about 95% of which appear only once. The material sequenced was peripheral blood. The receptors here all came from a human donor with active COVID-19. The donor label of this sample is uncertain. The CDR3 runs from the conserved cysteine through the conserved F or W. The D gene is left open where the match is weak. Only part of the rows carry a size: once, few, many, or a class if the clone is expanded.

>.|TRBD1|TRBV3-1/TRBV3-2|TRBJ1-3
TGTGCCAGCAGCGCACGGGACAGGGGGGTTCTCGGAAACACCATATATTTT
CASSARDRGVLGNTIYF
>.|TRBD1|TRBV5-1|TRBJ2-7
TGCGCCAGCAGCTTGACAGGGGGCTGGGACGAGCAGTACTTC
CASSLTGGWDEQYF
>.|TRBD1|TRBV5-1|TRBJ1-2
TGCGCCAGCAGCTCGGACAGGGGGCCGGTTGACTATGGCTACACCTTC
CASSSDRGPVDYGYTF
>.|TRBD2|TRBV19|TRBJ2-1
TGTGCCAGTAGTCCACTAGCGGGAGGGAGGGATGAGCAGTTCTTC
CASSPLAGGRDEQFF
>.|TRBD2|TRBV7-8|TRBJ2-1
TGTGCCAGCAGCGCAAGCGGGGGGACCTACAATGAGCAGTTCTTC
CASSASGGTYNEQFF
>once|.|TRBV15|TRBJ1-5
TGTGCCACCAGCAGAGATCGGGGAACGGGTCAGCCCCAGCATTTT
CATSRDRGTGQPQHF
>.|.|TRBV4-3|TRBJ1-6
TGCGCCAGCAGCCGGGGACAAGGGAGTTTGGCCCTCCACTTT
CASSRGQGSLALHF
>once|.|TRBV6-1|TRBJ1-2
TGTGCCAGCAGTGAAGTCGTGGGAGGCTATGGCTACACCTTC
CASSEVVGGYGYTF
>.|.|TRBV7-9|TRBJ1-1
TGTGCCAGCAGCTTAGATCGGACAATGAACACTGAAGCTTTCTTT
CASSLDRTMNTEAFF
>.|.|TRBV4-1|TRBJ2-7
TGCGCCAGCAGCCAACCAGCGAGCGGACTTCACTCCTACGAGCAGTACTTC
CASSQPASGLHSYEQYF
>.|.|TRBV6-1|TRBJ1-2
TGTGCCAGCAGTGAAGGGTTGGTAGCAGGGATTTATGGCTACACCTTC
CASSEGLVAGIYGYTF
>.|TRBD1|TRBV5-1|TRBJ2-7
TGCGCCAGCAGGAAGGGGGCCACGGACGAGCAGTACTTC
CASRKGATDEQYF
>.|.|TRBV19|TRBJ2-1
TGTGCCAGTAGTATCCCCGGGAGTTCCTACAATGAGCAGTTCTTC
CASSIPGSSYNEQFF
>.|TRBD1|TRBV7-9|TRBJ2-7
TGTGCCAGCAGCCAGACAGGGACCACCTACGAGCAGTACTTC
CASSQTGTTYEQYF
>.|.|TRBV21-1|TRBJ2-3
TGTGCCAGCGAAAACAATGCTAGCGGGCAGTTTCGGACGGCCCCCACAGATACGCAGTATTTT
CASENNASGQFRTAPTDTQYF
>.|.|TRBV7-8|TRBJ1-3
TGTGCCAGCAGCCAAGAGGGGGGGTATACTGGAAACACCATATATTTT
CASSQEGGYTGNTIYF
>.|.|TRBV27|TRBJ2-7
TGTGCCAGCAGTTTAGGGAGGAGCTCCTACGAGCAGTACTTC
CASSLGRSSYEQYF
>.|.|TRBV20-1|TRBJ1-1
TGCAGTGCTAGAAGCTCTGAAGCTTTCTTT
CSARSSEAFF
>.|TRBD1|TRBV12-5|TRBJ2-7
TGTGCTAGTGGTTTGAGCGGGACAGGGGTTTATGGTGAGCAGTACTTC
CASGLSGTGVYGEQYF
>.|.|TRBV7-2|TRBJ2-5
TGTGCCAGCAGCTTATCTGCGGGACTCGAGACCCAGTACTTC
CASSLSAGLETQYF
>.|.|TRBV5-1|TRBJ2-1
TGCGCCAGCAGCTTAGAACAGGCCAGTGAGCAGTTCTTC
CASSLEQASEQFF
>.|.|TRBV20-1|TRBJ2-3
TGCAGTGCTACTAGTACAGATACGCAGTATTTT
CSATSTDTQYF
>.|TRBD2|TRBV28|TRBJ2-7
TGTGCCAGCAGAGAGAGACTAGCGTCCTACGAGCAGTACTTC
CASRERLASYEQYF
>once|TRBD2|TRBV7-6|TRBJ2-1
TGTGCCAGCAGCACCGTAGCGGGGTTTTCCTACAATGAGCAGTTCTTC
CASSTVAGFSYNEQFF
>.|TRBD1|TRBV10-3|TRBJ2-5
TGTGCCATCAGTGAGTCGGACCGGGACAGGGATCGCGAGACCCAGTACTTC
CAISESDRDRDRETQYF
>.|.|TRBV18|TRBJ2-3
TGTGCCAGCTCACCAAGTACGAGAACAGATACGCAGTATTTT
CASSPSTRTDTQYF
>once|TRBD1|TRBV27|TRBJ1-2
TGTGCCAGCAGTTTGTTCGCAGGGGGCGCGGGTAACTATGGCTACACCTTC
CASSLFAGGAGNYGYTF
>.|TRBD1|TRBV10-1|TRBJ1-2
TGCGCCAGCAGTACCGGGACAGAAGTTGGCTACACCTTC
CASSTGTEVGYTF
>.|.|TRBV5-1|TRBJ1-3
TGCGCCAGCAGCGTGGACATCTCTGGAAACACCATATATTTT
CASSVDISGNTIYF
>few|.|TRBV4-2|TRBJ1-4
TGTGCCAGCAGCCGGGGGGAGGTTGATGAAAAACTGTTTTTT
CASSRGEVDEKLFF
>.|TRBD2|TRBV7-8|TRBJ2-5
TGTGCCAGCAGCTTATCAAACGGGAGGGGGGAGACCCAGTACTTC
CASSLSNGRGETQYF
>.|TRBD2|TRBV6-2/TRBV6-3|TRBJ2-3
TGTGCCAGCAGCCAACTAGCGGGAGTGAGCACAGATACGCAGTATTTT
CASSQLAGVSTDTQYF
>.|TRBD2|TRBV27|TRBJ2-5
TGTGCCAGCAGTTCTCGCGGGGGAACCCAGTACTTC
CASSSRGGTQYF
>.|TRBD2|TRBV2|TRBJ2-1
TGTGCCAGCAGGCCTACTAGCGGGGGCCCCCCTGAGCAGTTCTTC
CASRPTSGGPPEQFF
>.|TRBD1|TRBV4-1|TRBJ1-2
TGCGCCAGCAGCCAAGATCAGGGGACAGCGAACTATGGCTACACCTTC
CASSQDQGTANYGYTF
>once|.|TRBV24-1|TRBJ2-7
TGTGCCACCAGTGATACAGGGCTCTCCTACGAGCAGTACTTC
CATSDTGLSYEQYF
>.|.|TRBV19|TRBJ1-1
TGTGCCACTCGGACATTGAACACTGAAGCTTTCTTT
CATRTLNTEAFF
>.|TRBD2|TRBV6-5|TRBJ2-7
TGTGCCAGCAGGTCCCCTAGCGGGGCTTCCTACGAGCAGTACTTC
CASRSPSGASYEQYF
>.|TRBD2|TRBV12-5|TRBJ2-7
TGTGCTAGTGGACTGGGACTAGCGGAACAATACGAGCAGTACTTC
CASGLGLAEQYEQYF
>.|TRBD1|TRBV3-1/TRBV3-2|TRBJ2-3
TGTGCCAGCAGCCGAGGACAGGGTAAGGGTACTACGCAGTATTTT
CASSRGQGKGTTQYF
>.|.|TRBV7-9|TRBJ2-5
TGTGCCAGCAGCTCGGGGGTTCAAGAGACCCAGTACTTC
CASSSGVQETQYF
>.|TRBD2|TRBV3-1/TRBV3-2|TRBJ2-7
TGTGCCAGCAGCCAGGACCGGACTAGCGGGTCCTACGAGCAGTACTTC
CASSQDRTSGSYEQYF
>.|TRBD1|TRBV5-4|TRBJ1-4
TGTGCCAGCAGCTTGAAGACAGGGGAGGAAAAACTGTTTTTT
CASSLKTGEEKLFF
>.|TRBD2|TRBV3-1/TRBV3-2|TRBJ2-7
TGTGCCAGCAGCCAAGAAAGCGGGAGGGCCTACGAGCAGTACTTC
CASSQESGRAYEQYF
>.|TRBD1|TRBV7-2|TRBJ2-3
TGTGCCAGCAGCTTGCAGGGGGTAGGAGATACGCAGTATTTT
CASSLQGVGDTQYF
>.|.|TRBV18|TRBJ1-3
TGTGCCAGCTCACCAACATACGTGTCGGGCGGGCAGGCGATCTCTGGAAACACCATATATTTT
CASSPTYVSGGQAISGNTIYF
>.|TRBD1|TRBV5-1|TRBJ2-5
TGCGCCAGCAGCCTCCGGGACAGGGTTCGGGAGACCCAGTACTTC
CASSLRDRVRETQYF
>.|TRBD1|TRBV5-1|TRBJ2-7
TGCGCCAGCAGCTGGGGGACAGGGACAAGCAGCTCCTACGAGCAGTACTTC
CASSWGTGTSSSYEQYF
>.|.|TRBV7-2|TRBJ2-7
TGTGCCAGCAGCTTAGTAGGCGGGAACGAGCAGTACTTC
CASSLVGGNEQYF
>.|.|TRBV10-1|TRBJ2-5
TGCGCCAGCAGCCCCGGGGGCCAAGAGACCCAGTACTTC
CASSPGGQETQYF